This T cell receptor (beta chain) was sequenced in a study of memory CD4+ T cells and cytomegalovirus serostatus. This table comes from immunoSEQ multiplex PCR, and its TCRdb copy is limited to in-frame clones, with some not included. The sample carries 45,000 to 55,000 clones, around 76% recorded once. The sort gate was single viable CD3+CD4+CD8-CD45RO+ cells for memory CD4+ T cells. CD4+ T cells were isolated by positive magnetic selection. The sequence was collected from an adult in good health and CMV-seronegative. The sample comprised memory CD4+ T cells from blood.

The CDR3 DNA sequence: TGTGCCAGCAGTTTGACCCGGGACAGTAACTATGGCTACACCTTC. This codes for CASSLTRDSNYGYTF. The chain carries TRBV7-2 and TRBJ1-2, with 7 bases identical to TRBD1. The CDR3 runs 15 residues. Germline trimming cut 6 bases from V and 1 base from J; bases unmatched to any gene: 8. Germline loops: CDR1 SGHTA, CDR2 FQGNSA.